Following are 12 T cell receptor beta chains from one sample sequenced in a study of shared clonotypes between healthy human individuals. Clones were read by immunoSEQ multiplex PCR, and TCRdb kept only the in-frame ones, dropping some. The sample includes about 600,000 clones, roughly 95% of them seen just once. CD45RO-negative, CCR7-positively selected cells formed the naive CD8 fraction, excluding terminally differentiated effector memory CD45RA+ cells. Specimen: naive CD8+ T cells sorted from blood. These receptor sequences come from a woman younger than 45 in good health.

CDR3 in DNA: TGTGCCAGCAGCTTGGGGACAACGTATGGCTACACCTTC. This codes for CASSLGTTYGYTF. The chain recombines TRBV5-4 with TRBJ1-2; a possible D gene is TRBD1 (5 bases). The CDR3 has 13 amino acids. V lost 0 bases to trimming and J lost 5 bases, with 8 bases between them. Looked up from germline, CDR1 is SGHNT and CDR2 is YYREEE (reference sequence).

The rearrangement uses TRBV27 and TRBJ2-7, with 16 bases aligning to TRBD2. CDR3 size: 15 residues. V shed 5 bases and J 7 bases; nucleotides not matched to a gene: 5. Per germline, CDR1 MNHEY and CDR2 SMNVEV (reference sequence). CDR3 nucleotides: TGTGCCAGCAGTCCAACGGGACTAGCGGGAGGGGAGCAGTACTTC. It translates to CASSPTGLAGGEQYF.

The chain links TRBV4-2 to TRBJ2-1; 12 nucleotides agree with TRBD2. Germline-derived CDR1 and CDR2 are LGHNA and YNFKEQ. The length of the CDR3 is 16 residues. The J segment lost 10 bases and the V segment lost 0 bases, leaving 7 bases of the junction unmatched. DNA of the CDR3: TGTGCCAGCAGCCAAGAAACTAGCGGGAGGACTATAGAGCAGTTCTTC. This gives the protein CASSQETSGRTIEQFF.

The rearrangement joins TRBV7-2 to TRBJ1-1; D uncertain. The CDR3 sequence is 11 residues long. The ends were cut back, 1 base at V and 11 bases at J, with 8 bases in the middle. Germline V gene lookup returns CDR1 SGHTA and CDR2 FQGNSA. The CDR3 DNA reads TGTGCCAGCAGCTTAGACGGATGGGCTTTCTTT. Translating gives CASSLDGWAFF. Supplemented by reference TRBV7-2 and TRBJ1-1, the full variable domain reads GAGVSQSPSNKVTEKGKDVELRCDPISGHTALYWYRQSLGQGLEFLIYFQGNSAPDKSGLPSDRFSAERTGGSVSTLTIQRTQQEDSAVYLCASSLDGWAFFGQGTRLTVV.

This sequence joins TRBV27 and TRBJ1-1, with D tentatively TRBD1 (5 bases). The CDR3 runs 13 residues. V shed 2 bases and J shed 10 bases, with 14 bases lying between them. Germline CDR1 reads MNHEY; CDR2 reads SMNVEV (reference sequence). In DNA, the CDR3 is TGTGCCAGCAGTTTAGATGGGACTGAAGGAGCTTTCTTT. The encoded protein is CASSLDGTEGAFF.

In regard to this clone: The same CDR3 is also encoded by other DNA sequences in this sample. This chain connects TRBV9 to TRBJ2-7; maybe TRBD2 (6 bases). CDR3 size: 15 residues. CDR1 and CDR2 (germline): SGDLS, YYNGEE. Trimming stripped 0 bases from V and 0 bases from J, with 10 bases between. CDR3 bases: TGTGCCAGCAGCGTAGCGGGTAGCGGCTCCTACGAGCAGTACTTC. It translates to CASSVAGSGSYEQYF.

The chain has TRBV7-3 and TRBJ2-5, with TRBD2 as a possible D gene (6 bases). The CDR3 loop spans 15 amino acids. The V and J ends lost 2 bases and 1 base respectively, with 11 bases between them. Germline V lookup: CDR1 SGHTA, CDR2 FQGTGA. In nucleotides, the CDR3 is TGTGCCAGCAGCTTATTAGGGACTCCCCAAGAGACCCAGTACTTC. Residues: CASSLLGTPQETQYF.

This chain uses TRBV27 with TRBJ2-5; 9 nucleotides line up with TRBD1. The end of the DNA is better explained by TRBJ2-7, so the J call may be wrong. This CDR3 contains 14 residues. Germline CDR1 is MNHEY and CDR2 is SMNVEV (reference sequence). CDR3 protein: CASSQGDRVYEQYF. As DNA, the CDR3 is TGTGCCAGTTCCCAGGGGGACAGGGTGTACGAGCAGTACTTC.

This clone was observed a handful of times. This rearrangement joins TRBV2 to TRBJ2-1; the match to TRBD1 covers 8 bases. With 6 bases clipped from V and 8 bases from J, the junction kept 9 bases outside the gene matches. CDR1 is SNHLY, CDR2 FYNNEI, per germline. The CDR3 is made up of 14 amino acids. CDR3: CASSLLTGVDEQFF. In DNA form, the CDR3 reads TGTGCCAGCAGCCTATTGACAGGGGTCGATGAGCAGTTCTTC. Drawing the rest from reference TRBV2 and TRBJ2-1, the complete variable domain is EPEVTQTPSHQVTQMGQEVILRCVPISNHLYFYWYRQILGQKVEFLVSFYNNEISEKSEIFDDQFSVERPDGSNFTLKIRSTKLEDSAMYFCASSLLTGVDEQFFGPGTRLTVL.

The J gene is TRBJ2-6, the V gene TRBV5-5; 7 nucleotides align to TRBD2. The CDR3 runs to 18 residues. Looked up from germline, CDR1 is SGHKS and CDR2 is YYEKEE (reference sequence). Losses at the gene ends were 2 bases for V and 0 bases for J; bases not matched to a gene: 8. Here the CDR3 reads CASSLFLRDYSGANVLTF. In DNA form, the CDR3 reads TGTGCCAGCAGCTTATTTCTCCGGGACTACTCTGGGGCCAACGTCCTGACTTTC. Using reference TRBV5-5 and TRBJ2-6 for the parts outside the CDR3, the full variable domain is DAGVTQSPTHLIKTRGQQVTLRCSPISGHKSVSWYQQVLGQGPQFIFQYYEKEERGRGNFPDRFSARQFPNYSSELNVNALLLGDSALYLCASSLFLRDYSGANVLTFGAGSRLTVL.

V gene TRBV30 combines with J gene TRBJ2-5; 7 bases line up with TRBD2. Looked up from germline, CDR1 is GTSNPN and CDR2 is SVGIG (reference sequence). The length of the CDR3 is 16 residues. The V segment lost 4 bases and the J segment 4 bases; nucleotides outside the gene matches: 15. CDR3 loop: CAWIFDSGRNGETQYF. CDR3 DNA: TGTGCCTGGATATTCGATAGCGGGCGAAACGGAGAGACCCAGTACTTC.

A note on this clone: One junction end does not reproduce the germline sequence, and a read error may be involved. This sequence joins TRBV13 and TRBJ2-1; weak D call: TRBD2 (7 bases). CDR3 size: 15 residues. CDR1 and CDR2 from the germline V gene are PRHDT and FYEKMQ (reference sequence). The CDR3 loop reads CASSLGGGVGNEQFF. CDR3 bases: TGTGCCAGCAGCCTAGGGGGGGGCGTGGGCAATGAGCAGTTCTTC.